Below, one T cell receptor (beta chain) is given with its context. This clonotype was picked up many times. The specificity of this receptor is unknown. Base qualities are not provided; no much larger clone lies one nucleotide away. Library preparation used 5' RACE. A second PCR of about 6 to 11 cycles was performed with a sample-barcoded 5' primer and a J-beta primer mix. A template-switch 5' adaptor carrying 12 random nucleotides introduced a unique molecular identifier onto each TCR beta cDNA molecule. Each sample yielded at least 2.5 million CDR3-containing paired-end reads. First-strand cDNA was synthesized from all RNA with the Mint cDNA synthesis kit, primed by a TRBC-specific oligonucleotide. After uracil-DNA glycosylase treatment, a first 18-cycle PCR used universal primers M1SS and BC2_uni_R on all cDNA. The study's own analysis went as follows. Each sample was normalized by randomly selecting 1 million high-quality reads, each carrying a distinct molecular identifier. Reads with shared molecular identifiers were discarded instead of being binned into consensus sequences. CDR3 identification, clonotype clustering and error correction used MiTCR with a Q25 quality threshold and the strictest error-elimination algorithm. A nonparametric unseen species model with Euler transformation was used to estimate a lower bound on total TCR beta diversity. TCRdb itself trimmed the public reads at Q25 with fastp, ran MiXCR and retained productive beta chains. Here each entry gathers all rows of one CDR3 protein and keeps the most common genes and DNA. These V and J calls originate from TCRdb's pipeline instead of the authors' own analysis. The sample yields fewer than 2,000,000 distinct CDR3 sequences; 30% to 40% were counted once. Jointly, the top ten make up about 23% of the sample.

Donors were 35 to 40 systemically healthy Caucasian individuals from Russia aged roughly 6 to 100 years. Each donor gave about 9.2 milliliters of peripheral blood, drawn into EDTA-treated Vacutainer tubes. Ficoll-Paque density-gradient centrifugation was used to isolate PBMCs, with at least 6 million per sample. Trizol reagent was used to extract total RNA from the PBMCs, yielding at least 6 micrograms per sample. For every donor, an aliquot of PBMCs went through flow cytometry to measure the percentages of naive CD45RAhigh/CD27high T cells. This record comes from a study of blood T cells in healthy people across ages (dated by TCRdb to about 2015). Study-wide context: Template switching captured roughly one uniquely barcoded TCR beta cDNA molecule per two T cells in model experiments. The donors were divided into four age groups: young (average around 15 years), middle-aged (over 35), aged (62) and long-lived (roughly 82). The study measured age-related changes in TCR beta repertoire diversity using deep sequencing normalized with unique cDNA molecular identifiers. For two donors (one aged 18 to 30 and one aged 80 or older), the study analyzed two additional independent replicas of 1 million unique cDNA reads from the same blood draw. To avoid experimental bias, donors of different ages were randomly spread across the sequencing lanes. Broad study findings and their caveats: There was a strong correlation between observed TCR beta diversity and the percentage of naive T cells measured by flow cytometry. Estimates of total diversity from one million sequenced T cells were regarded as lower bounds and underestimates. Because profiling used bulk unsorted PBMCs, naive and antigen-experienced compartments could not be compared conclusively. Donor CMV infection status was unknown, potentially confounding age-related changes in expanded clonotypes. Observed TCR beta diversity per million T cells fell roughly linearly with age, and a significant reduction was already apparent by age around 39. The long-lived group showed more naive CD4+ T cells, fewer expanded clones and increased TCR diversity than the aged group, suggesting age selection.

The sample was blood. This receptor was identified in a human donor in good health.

In nucleotides, the sequence is TGTGCCAGCAGTTCGATTACAGGGAACTATGGCTACACCTTC. Translated, it reads CASSSITGNYGYTF. Recombination joined TRBV12-3 or TRBV12-4 with TRBJ1-2; the D gene is possibly TRBD1, with 6 bases matching. V loses 4 bases, J loses 2 bases, and the germline ends lie 11 bases apart. The CDR3 numbers 14 residues from cysteine through phenylalanine. Kept here is only the CDR3 DNA, which spans 42 bases and is read in frame from base 1.